Each of the 7 T cell receptor beta chains below was sequenced from the same sample in a study of control samples from healthy donors and cancer patients. The assay was immunoSEQ multiplex PCR, and TCRdb's table has in-frame clones only and misses some. The sample yields about 86,000 clones, more than 80% seen once. What was sequenced was blood. The receptors were gathered from a woman under 40 in good health.

This sequence joins TRBV19 and TRBJ1-2; 12 bases agree with TRBD1. V dropped 7 bases and J dropped 7; count of bases not matched to a gene: 7. The CDR3 runs to 14 residues. Germline loops: CDR1 LNHDA, CDR2 SQIVND (reference sequence). DNA of the CDR3: TGTGCCAGTACACGGGACAGGGGGCAGGGTGGCTACACCTTC. This sequence encodes CASTRDRGQGGYTF.

The chain employs TRBV28 and TRBJ2-7; no firm D call. Deletions cut 6 bases from V and 3 bases from J, with 9 bases between. This CDR3 contains 12 residues. Looked up from germline, CDR1 is MDHEN and CDR2 is SYDVKM. The CDR3: CASSSSFYEQYF. The CDR3 DNA reads TGTGCCAGCAGCTCAAGTTTCTACGAGCAGTACTTC. Combining the CDR3 with reference TRBV28 and TRBJ2-7 gives the whole variable domain DVKVTQSSRYLVKRTGEKVFLECVQDMDHENMFWYRQDPGLGLRLIYFSYDVKMKEKGDIPEGYSVSREKKERFSLILESASTNQTSMYLCASSSSFYEQYFGPGTRLTVT.

The chain couples TRBV19 to TRBJ1-5; the match to TRBD1 covers 7 bases. This CDR3 has 15 amino acids. J was trimmed by 3 bases and V by 2 bases; bases with no gene match: 4. The germline CDR1 and CDR2 sequences are LNHDA and SQIVND (reference sequence). The CDR3 spells CASSIYRGPNQPQHF. The CDR3 bases are TGTGCCAGTAGTATATACAGGGGCCCCAATCAGCCCCAGCATTTT. Using reference TRBV19 and TRBJ1-5 for the parts outside the CDR3, the full variable domain is DGGITQSPKYLFRKEGQNVTLSCEQNLNHDAMYWYRQDPGQGLRLIYYSQIVNDFQKGDIAEGYSVSREKKESFPLTVTSAQKNPTAFYLCASSIYRGPNQPQHFGDGTRLSIL.

The chain combines TRBV19 with TRBJ2-3, with 7 bases identical to TRBD2. From germline, CDR1 is LNHDA and CDR2 SQIVND (reference sequence). This CDR3 is built from 14 residues. The V segment lost 7 bases and the J segment 5 bases; nucleotides outside the gene matches: 9. CDR3 loop: CASTYGGVGDTQYF. The CDR3 coding sequence is TGTGCCAGTACCTATGGGGGGGTGGGAGATACGCAGTATTTT.

The rearrangement joins TRBV7-9 to TRBJ1-1, with unresolved D. Germline CDR1 and CDR2: SEHNR and FQNEAQ (reference sequence). The CDR3 runs to 14 residues. Trimming took 0 bases from V and 4 from J, leaving 9 bases between them. The CDR3 DNA sequence: TGTGCCAGCAGCTTAGCAGGGTGGAGCACTGAAGCTTTCTTT. This translates into CASSLAGWSTEAFF.

The chain links TRBV5-1 to TRBJ2-1; a weak D match, TRBD1 (6 bases). This CDR3 is 15 amino acids long. Trimming left V 2 bases short and J 3 bases short, with 12 bases between. Germline CDR1 and CDR2: SGHRS and YFSETQ. The CDR3 here is CASSFTGTNYNEQFF. The CDR3 DNA is TGCGCCAGCAGCTTTACCGGGACAAACTACAATGAGCAGTTCTTC. Using reference TRBV5-1 and TRBJ2-1 for the parts outside the CDR3, the full variable domain is KAGVTQTPRYLIKTRGQQVTLSCSPISGHRSVSWYQQTPGQGLQFLFEYFSETQRNKGNFPGRFSGRQFSNSRSEMNVSTLELGDSALYLCASSFTGTNYNEQFFGPGTRLTVL.

CDR3 in amino acids: CASSVARVAGELFF. CDR3 bases: TGTGCCAGCAGCGTAGCTAGGGTTGCCGGGGAGCTGTTTTTT. The gene calls are TRBV9 and TRBJ2-2; D unresolved. Germline CDR1 is SGDLS and CDR2 is YYNGEE. Trimming took 0 bases from V and 6 from J, leaving 9 bases between them. The CDR3 has 14 residues.